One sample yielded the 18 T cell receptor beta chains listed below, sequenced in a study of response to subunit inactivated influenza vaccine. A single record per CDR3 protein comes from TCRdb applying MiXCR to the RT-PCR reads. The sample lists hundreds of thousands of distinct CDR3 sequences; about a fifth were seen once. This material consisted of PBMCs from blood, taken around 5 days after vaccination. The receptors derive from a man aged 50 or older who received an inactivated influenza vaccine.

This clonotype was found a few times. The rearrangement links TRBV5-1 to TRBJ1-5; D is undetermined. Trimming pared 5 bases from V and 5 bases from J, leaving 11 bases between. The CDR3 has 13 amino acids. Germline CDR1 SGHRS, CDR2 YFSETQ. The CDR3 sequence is CASRKGEDQPQHF. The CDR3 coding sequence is TGCGCCAGCAGGAAAGGAGAGGATCAGCCCCAGCATTTT.

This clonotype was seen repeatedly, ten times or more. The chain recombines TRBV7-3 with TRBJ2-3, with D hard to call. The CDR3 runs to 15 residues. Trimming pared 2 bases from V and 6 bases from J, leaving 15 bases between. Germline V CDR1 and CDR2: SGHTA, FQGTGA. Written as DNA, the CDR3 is TGTGCCAGCAGCTTAGGCTTTGTAGTGGACGATACGCAGTATTTT. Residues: CASSLGFVVDDTQYF.

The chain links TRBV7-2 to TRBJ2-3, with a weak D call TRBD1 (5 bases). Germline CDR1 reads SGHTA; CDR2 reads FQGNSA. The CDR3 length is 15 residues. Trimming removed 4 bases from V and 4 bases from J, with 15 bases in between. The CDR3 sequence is CASSSGLRVSDTQYF. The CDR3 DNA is TGTGCCAGCAGCTCCGGGCTCAGGGTTTCAGATACGCAGTATTTT.

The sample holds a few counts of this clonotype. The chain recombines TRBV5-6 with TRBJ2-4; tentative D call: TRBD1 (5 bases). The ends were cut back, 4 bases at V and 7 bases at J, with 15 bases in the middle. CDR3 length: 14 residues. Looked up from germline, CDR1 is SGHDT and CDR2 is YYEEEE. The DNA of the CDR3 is TGTGCCAGCAGCGACTTAGAAGGGGCGAACATTCAGTACTTC. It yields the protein CASSDLEGANIQYF. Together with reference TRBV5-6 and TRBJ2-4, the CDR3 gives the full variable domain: DAGVTQSPTHLIKTRGQQVTLRCSPKSGHDTVSWYQQALGQGPQFIFQYYEEEERQRGNFPDRFSGHQFPNYSSELNVNALLLGDSALYLCASSDLEGANIQYFGAGTRLSVL.

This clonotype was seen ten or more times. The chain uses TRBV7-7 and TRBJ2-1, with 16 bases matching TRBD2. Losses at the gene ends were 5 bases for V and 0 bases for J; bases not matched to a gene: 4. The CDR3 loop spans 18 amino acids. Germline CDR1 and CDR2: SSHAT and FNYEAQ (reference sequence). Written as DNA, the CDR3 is TGTGCCAGCAGCCCCGGGACTAGCGGGAGGGCCTCCTACAATGAGCAGTTCTTC. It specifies CASSPGTSGRASYNEQFF.

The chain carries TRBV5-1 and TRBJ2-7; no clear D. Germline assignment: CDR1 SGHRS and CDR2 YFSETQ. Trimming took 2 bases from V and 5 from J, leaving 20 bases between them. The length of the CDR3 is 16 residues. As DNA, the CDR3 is TGCGCCAGCAGCTTAATTGATCCGGTAAAGTTGAACGAGCAGTACTTC. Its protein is CASSLIDPVKLNEQYF.

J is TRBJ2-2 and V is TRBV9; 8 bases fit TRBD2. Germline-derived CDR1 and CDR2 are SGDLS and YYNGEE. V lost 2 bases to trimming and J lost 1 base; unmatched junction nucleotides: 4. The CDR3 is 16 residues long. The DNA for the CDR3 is TGTGCCAGCAGCGTCGGGACTAGGAGGAACACCGGGGAGCTGTTTTTT. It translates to CASSVGTRRNTGELFF.

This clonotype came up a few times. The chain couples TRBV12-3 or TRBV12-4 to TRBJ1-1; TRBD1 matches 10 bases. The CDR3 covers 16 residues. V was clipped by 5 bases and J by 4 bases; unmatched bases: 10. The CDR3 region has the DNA TGTGCCAGCAGTCCTCTCAGGGACAGGGGCCGCACTGAAGCTTTCTTT. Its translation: CASSPLRDRGRTEAFF.

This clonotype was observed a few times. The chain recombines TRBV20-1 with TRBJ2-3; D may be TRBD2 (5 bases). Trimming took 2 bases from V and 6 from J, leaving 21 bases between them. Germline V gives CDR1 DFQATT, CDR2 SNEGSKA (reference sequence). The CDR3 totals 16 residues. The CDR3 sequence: CSARPLTRERADTQYF. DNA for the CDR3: TGCAGTGCTAGACCCCTAACTAGGGAGAGGGCCGATACGCAGTATTTT.

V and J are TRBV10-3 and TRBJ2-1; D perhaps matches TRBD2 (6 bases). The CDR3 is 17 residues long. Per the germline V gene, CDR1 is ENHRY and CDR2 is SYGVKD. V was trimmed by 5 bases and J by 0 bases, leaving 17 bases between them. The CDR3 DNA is TGTGCCATCAGTCCTGGGACTTCCCGGGACTCCTACAATGAGCAGTTCTTC. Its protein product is CAISPGTSRDSYNEQFF.

The CDR3, as DNA: TGCAGTGCACCTGAGGGGGGACGCTCCTACGAGCAGTACTTC. This encodes CSAPEGGRSYEQYF. This chain uses TRBV20-1 with TRBJ2-7; the D call may be TRBD1 or TRBD2 (6 bases each). CDR1 and CDR2 (germline): DFQATT, SNEGSKA (reference sequence). The CDR3 loop spans 14 amino acids. Trimming shortened V by 6 bases and J by 0 bases, and 15 bases separated the two germline ends.

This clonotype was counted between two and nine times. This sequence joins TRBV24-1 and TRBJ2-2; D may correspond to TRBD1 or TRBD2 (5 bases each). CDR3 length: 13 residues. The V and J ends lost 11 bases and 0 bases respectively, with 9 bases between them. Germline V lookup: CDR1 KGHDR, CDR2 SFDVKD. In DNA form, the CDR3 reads TGTGCCATCCGAGGGGCGAACACCGGGGAGCTGTTTTTT. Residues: CAIRGANTGELFF.

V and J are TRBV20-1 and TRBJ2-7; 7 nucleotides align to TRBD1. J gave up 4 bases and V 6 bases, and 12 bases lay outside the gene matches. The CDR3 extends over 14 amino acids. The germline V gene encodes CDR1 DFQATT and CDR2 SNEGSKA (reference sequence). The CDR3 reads CSAPIQGPIYEQYF. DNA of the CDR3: TGCAGTGCACCCATACAGGGGCCTATTTACGAGCAGTACTTC.

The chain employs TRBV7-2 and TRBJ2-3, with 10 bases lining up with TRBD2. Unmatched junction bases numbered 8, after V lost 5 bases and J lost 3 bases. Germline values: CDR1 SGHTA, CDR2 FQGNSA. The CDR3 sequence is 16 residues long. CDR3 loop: CASSKSGRASTDTQYF. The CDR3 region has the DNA TGTGCCAGCAGCAAAAGCGGGAGGGCCAGTACAGATACGCAGTATTTT.

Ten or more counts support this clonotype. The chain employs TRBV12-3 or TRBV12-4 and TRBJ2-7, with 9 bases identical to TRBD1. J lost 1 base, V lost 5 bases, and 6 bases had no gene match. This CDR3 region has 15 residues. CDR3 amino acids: CASSNSGTGSYEQYF. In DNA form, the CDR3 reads TGTGCCAGCAGTAATTCCGGGACAGGGTCCTACGAGCAGTACTTC.

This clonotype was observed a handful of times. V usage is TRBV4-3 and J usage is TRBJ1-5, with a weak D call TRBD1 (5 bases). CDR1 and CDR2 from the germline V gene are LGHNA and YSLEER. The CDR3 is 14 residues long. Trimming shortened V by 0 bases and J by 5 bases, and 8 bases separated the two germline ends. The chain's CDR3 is CASSQERGDQPQHF. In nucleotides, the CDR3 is TGCGCCAGCAGCCAAGAGCGAGGGGATCAGCCCCAGCATTTT.

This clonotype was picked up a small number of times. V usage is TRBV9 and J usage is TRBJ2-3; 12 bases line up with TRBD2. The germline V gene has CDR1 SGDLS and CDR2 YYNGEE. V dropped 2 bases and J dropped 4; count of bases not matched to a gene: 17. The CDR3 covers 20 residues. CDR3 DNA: TGTGCCAGCAGCGTCAACCCTGAGGGACCTAGCGGGAGGGCGTCAGATACGCAGTATTTT. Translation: CASSVNPEGPSGRASDTQYF.

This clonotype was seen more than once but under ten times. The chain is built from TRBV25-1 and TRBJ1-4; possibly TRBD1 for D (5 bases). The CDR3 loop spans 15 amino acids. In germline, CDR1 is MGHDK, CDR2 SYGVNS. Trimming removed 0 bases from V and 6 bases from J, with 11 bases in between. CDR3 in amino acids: CASSEYGRVDEKLFF. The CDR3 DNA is TGTGCCAGCAGTGAATATGGCAGGGTCGATGAAAAACTGTTTTTT.